The 5 T cell receptor beta chains reported below all come from one sample, sequenced in a study of beta chain features in type 1 diabetes. The authors reverse transcribed all of the isolated RNA, so sequencing captured expressed TCRB transcripts. The repertoire was sequenced with immunoSEQ multiplex PCR; TCRdb's copy has only in-frame clones and lacks some. The sample contains about 320,000 clones, roughly 15% of which appear only once. The sample taken for sequencing was central memory CD4+ T cells from blood. Source of these receptors: a man younger than 40 in good health.

In its sample, this clone was seen a few times. V usage is TRBV7-2 and J usage is TRBJ2-3; TRBD2 aligns across 7 bases. Germline V gives CDR1 SGHTA, CDR2 FQGNSA. CDR3 length: 15 amino acids. V was pared by 5 bases and J by 5 bases, with 10 bases of the junction left unmatched. The CDR3 DNA follows: TGTGCCAGCAGCACGCGAAGCGGGGAGGTAGATACGCAGTATTTT. Its protein product is CASSTRSGEVDTQYF. Full variable domain (rest looked up from reference TRBV7-2 and TRBJ2-3): GAGVSQSPSNKVTEKGKDVELRCDPISGHTALYWYRQSLGQGLEFLIYFQGNSAPDKSGLPSDRFSAERTGGSVSTLTIQRTQQEDSAVYLCASSTRSGEVDTQYFGPGTRLTVL.

Only a few counts were recorded for this clone. CDR3 nucleotides: TGTGCCAGCAGCCATACCGGGACAGGGAATGAAAAACTGTTTTTT. Translation gives CASSHTGTGNEKLFF. V and J are TRBV4-2 and TRBJ1-4, with 9 positions matching TRBD1. Trimming cost V 3 bases and J 5 bases; bases outside gene matches: 4. The germline V gene encodes CDR1 LGHNA and CDR2 YNFKEQ. The CDR3 has 15 residues.

V is TRBV29-1 and J is TRBJ1-2; 10 positions agree with TRBD1. Germline V gene data show CDR1 as SQVTM and CDR2 as ANQGSEA. The CDR3 contains 13 residues. The J segment lost 5 bases and the V segment lost 6 bases, leaving 6 bases of the junction unmatched. For the CDR3, the DNA is TGCAGCGTCAGCCCGGGACAGGGGTATGGCTACACCTTC. It is translated as CSVSPGQGYGYTF.

This clone was observed a handful of times. This chain connects TRBV9 to TRBJ2-5; 9 bases map to TRBD1. The CDR3 is made up of 15 amino acids. The germline CDR1 and CDR2 sequences are SGDLS and YYNGEE. Losses at the gene ends were 4 bases for V and 5 bases for J; bases not matched to a gene: 9. This CDR3 reads CASSSGTGRRETQYF. The CDR3 bases are TGTGCCAGCAGCTCCGGGACAGGGAGACGGGAGACCCAGTACTTC.

The gene calls are TRBV4-1 and TRBJ1-2; no definite D call. The CDR3 length is 14 residues. The germline gives CDR1 MGHRA, CDR2 YSYEKL. V dropped 1 base and J dropped 2 bases, with 8 bases sitting between them. The CDR3 spells CASSQVGPNYGYTF. The CDR3 DNA is TGCGCCAGCAGCCAAGTCGGGCCGAACTATGGCTACACCTTC.